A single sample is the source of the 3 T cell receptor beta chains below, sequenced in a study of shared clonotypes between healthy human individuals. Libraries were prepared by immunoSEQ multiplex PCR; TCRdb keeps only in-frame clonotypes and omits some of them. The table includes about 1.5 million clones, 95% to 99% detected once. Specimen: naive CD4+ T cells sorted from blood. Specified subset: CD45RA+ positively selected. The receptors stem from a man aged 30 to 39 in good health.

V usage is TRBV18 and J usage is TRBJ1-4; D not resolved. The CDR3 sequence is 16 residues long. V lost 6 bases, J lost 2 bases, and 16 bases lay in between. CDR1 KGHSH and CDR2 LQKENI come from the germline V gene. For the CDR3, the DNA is TGTGCCAGCTCCCTCATGGCGGGAACTACTAATGAAAAACTGTTTTTT. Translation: CASSLMAGTTNEKLFF. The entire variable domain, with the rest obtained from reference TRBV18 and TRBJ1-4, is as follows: NAGVMQNPRHLVRRRGQEARLRCSPMKGHSHVYWYRQLPEEGLKFMVYLQKENIIDESGMPKERFSAEFPKEGPSILRIQQVVRGDSAAYFCASSLMAGTTNEKLFFGSGTQLSVL.

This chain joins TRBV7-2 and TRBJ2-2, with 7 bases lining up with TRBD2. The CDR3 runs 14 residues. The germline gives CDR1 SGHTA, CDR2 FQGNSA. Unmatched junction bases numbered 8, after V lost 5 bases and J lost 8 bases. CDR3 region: CASSPRTSLGELFF. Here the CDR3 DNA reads TGTGCCAGCAGCCCCCGGACTAGTTTGGGGGAGCTGTTTTTT.

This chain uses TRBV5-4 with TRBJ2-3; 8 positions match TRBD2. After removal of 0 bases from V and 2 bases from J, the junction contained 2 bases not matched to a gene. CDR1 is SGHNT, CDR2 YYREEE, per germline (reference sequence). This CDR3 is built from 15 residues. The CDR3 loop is CASSLEGLATDTQYF. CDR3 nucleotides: TGTGCCAGCAGCTTGGAAGGACTAGCCACAGATACGCAGTATTTT. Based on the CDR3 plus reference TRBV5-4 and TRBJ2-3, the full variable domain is ETGVTQSPTHLIKTRGQQVTLRCSSQSGHNTVSWYQQALGQGPQFIFQYYREEENGRGNFPPRFSGLQFPNYSSELNVNALELDDSALYLCASSLEGLATDTQYFGPGTRLTVL.